This entry is about one TCR beta chain. The antigen remains undetermined. The source of the sample is a study of T cell repertoires in cytomegalovirus infection. Across the whole study: Selection of CMV epitopes for the study included recently identified HLA-C-restricted and well-studied HLA-B-restricted ones.

Looked up from germline, CDR1 is SGHRS and CDR2 is YFSETQ. Trimming removed 4 bases from V and 6 bases from J, with 17 bases in between. The CDR3 is made up of 15 amino acids. MiXCR, applied by TCRdb to the reads, yields one record per CDR3 protein. The repertoire holds about 830,000 distinct CDR3 sequences, with 32% as singletons. This chain joins TRBV5-1 and TRBJ1-5; D is perhaps TRBD1 (6 bases). This receptor was taken from a human donor in good health (CMV status not recorded). Some clones in this sample may be carry-over from other donors' samples. The sequences come from cultured CD8+ T cells from PBMCs, collected from culture after CMV antigen stimulation. The CDR3 nucleotides read TGCGCCAGCAGCCCCCGTGGGGGGGCGGGTCAGCCCCAGCATTTT. Its translation: CASSPRGGAGQPQHF. Full variable domain (rest looked up from reference TRBV5-1 and TRBJ1-5): KAGVTQTPRYLIKTRGQQVTLSCSPISGHRSVSWYQQTPGQGLQFLFEYFSETQRNKGNFPGRFSGRQFSNSRSEMNVSTLELGDSALYLCASSPRGGAGQPQHFGDGTRLSIL.